Listed below are T cell receptor beta chains from one sample, sequenced in a study of CD8+ T cells in alopecia areata. Sequencing was performed with immunoSEQ multiplex PCR; in TCRdb, only in-frame clones are kept and a portion is missing. The profile covers around 300,000 clones, with approximately 60% appearing a single time and 0.75% to 0.95% taken by the ten largest. The source material was CD4+ T cells sorted from blood, sampled between weeks 51 and 52, from a patient treated with tofacitinib. The source is a human donor with alopecia areata. CDR3s leave out the opening cysteine and the closing phenylalanine or tryptophan. The order of the fields is J gene, V gene, CDR3 protein.

j_call: TRBJ1-1; v_call: TRBV29-1; cdr3_aa: SASRGGTRATEAF
j_call: TRBJ1-2; v_call: TRBV5-1; cdr3_aa: ASSMNGQGSGYT
j_call: TRBJ2-3; v_call: TRBV9; cdr3_aa: ASSVAGRGGTDTQY
j_call: TRBJ2-3; v_call: TRBV19; cdr3_aa: ASSDIPDTQY
j_call: TRBJ2-5; v_call: TRBV4-2; cdr3_aa: ASSPEGDETQY
j_call: TRBJ2-7; v_call: TRBV30; cdr3_aa: ASRRATGMGTYEQY
j_call: TRBJ2-7; v_call: TRBV6-5; cdr3_aa: ASSPTTYEQY
j_call: TRBJ1-1; v_call: TRBV4-3; cdr3_aa: ASSLERGRGGAF
j_call: TRBJ1-6; v_call: TRBV21-1; cdr3_aa: ASSTRWTEPRATLH
j_call: TRBJ1-5; v_call: TRBV29-1; cdr3_aa: SVQSTAAEPQH
j_call: TRBJ1-1; v_call: TRBV5-5; cdr3_aa: ASSAGTANTEAF
j_call: TRBJ2-3; v_call: TRBV6-4; cdr3_aa: ASSENEGTDTQY
j_call: TRBJ2-5; v_call: TRBV7-7; cdr3_aa: ASSASGETQY
j_call: TRBJ2-5; v_call: TRBV18; cdr3_aa: ASSPLGAVQETQY
j_call: TRBJ2-4; v_call: TRBV7-2; cdr3_aa: ASSLQGAGNIQY
j_call: TRBJ2-4; v_call: TRBV9; cdr3_aa: ASSPSGGQSSDIQY
j_call: TRBJ2-3; v_call: TRBV19; cdr3_aa: ASSTTGGRTDTQY
j_call: TRBJ2-7; v_call: TRBV28; cdr3_aa: ASRDGIYEQY
j_call: TRBJ2-3; v_call: TRBV10-3; cdr3_aa: AISESDTQY
j_call: TRBJ2-1; v_call: TRBV5-5; cdr3_aa: ASSLGSPANEQF
j_call: TRBJ1-2; v_call: TRBV29-1; cdr3_aa: SVVGRGYGYT
j_call: TRBJ1-1; v_call: TRBV6-5; cdr3_aa: ASSYVNTEAF
j_call: TRBJ2-5; v_call: TRBV29-1; cdr3_aa: SGGGETQY
j_call: TRBJ2-7; v_call: TRBV23-1; cdr3_aa: ASSQTDRRSDEQY
j_call: TRBJ1-2; v_call: TRBV27; cdr3_aa: ASRPTGSGRNYGYT
j_call: TRBJ2-2; v_call: TRBV11-2; cdr3_aa: ASMPQRVPGELF
j_call: TRBJ2-4; v_call: TRBV7-9; cdr3_aa: ASSLGQGGSLAKNIQY
j_call: TRBJ1-2; v_call: TRBV29-1; cdr3_aa: SVDSPAGYGYT
j_call: TRBJ2-3; v_call: TRBV4-3; cdr3_aa: ASSQDGRGRAY